This T cell receptor beta chain emerged from a study of shared clonotypes between healthy human individuals. In regard to this clone: Its specificity is unknown.

Findings and caveats of the study: Although depth was large, rarefaction showed that sequencing of the sorted subsets was incomplete.

Sorted-subset replicate PCR reactions contained roughly 190 ng DNA, corresponding to roughly 29,000 T cell genomes. This table comes from immunoSEQ multiplex PCR, and its TCRdb copy is limited to in-frame clones, with some not included. Among roughly 300,000 clones listed, less than 75% were seen once. This receptor was obtained from a man in his thirties or forties in good health. The specimen was memory CD4+ T cells sorted from blood. Regarding subset: CD45RA-negative fraction.

Here the CDR3 reads CASSLGQGARTGETQYF. The CDR3 region has the DNA TGTGCCAGCAGTTTGGGACAGGGGGCCCGCACGGGTGAGACCCAGTACTTC. The V and J genes are TRBV28 and TRBJ2-5; 12 bases map to TRBD1. The CDR3 runs to 17 residues. The germline V gene encodes CDR1 MDHEN and CDR2 SYDVKM. After removal of 3 bases from V and 5 bases from J, the junction contained 10 bases not matched to a gene.